The source of this TCR beta chain is a study of T-cell reconstitution after alpha-beta-depleted transplantation in children. This clonotype was seen repeatedly, ten times or more. This CDR3 contains 15 residues. CDR1 is SGHTA, CDR2 FQGNSA, per germline. The germline V and J ends were trimmed by 5 bases and 0 bases, with 12 bases remaining between them. Unique molecular identifiers featured in how the TCRbeta library was prepared. TCRdb called the PCR reads again in MiXCR, with one record for every CDR3 protein. The data contain about 500,000 distinct CDR3 sequences, approximately 29% of them singletons.

This clonotype originated in a human donor who donated a stem cell graft to a child with aplastic anemia. This sequence joins TRBV7-2 and TRBJ2-3; weak D call: TRBD1 (5 bases). The sample was PBMCs from the stem cell graft donor, taken from the stem cell graft. The CDR3 region has the DNA TGTGCCAGCAGCCCAAAAGCAGGGAGCACAGATACGCAGTATTTT. Protein: CASSPKAGSTDTQYF.